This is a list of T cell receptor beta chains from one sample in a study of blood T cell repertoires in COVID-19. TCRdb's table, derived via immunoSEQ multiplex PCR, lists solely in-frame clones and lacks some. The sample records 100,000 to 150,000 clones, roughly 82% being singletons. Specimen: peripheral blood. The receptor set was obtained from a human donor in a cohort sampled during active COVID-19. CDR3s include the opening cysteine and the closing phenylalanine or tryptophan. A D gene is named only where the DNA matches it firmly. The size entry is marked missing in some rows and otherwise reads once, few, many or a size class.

CDR3: CAISESKAGTGYGYTF
DNA: TGTGCCATCAGTGAGTCTAAGGCAGGAACAGGGTATGGCTACACCTTC
J: TRBJ1-2
length: 16
V: TRBV10-3
size: .
D: .

CDR3: CASSVDKGAFSTNEQFF
DNA: TGTGCCAGCAGCGTAGATAAAGGGGCCTTTAGCACGAATGAGCAGTTCTTC
J: TRBJ2-1
length: 17
V: TRBV9
size: .
D: .

CDR3: CAIKKTGGVMDTEAFF
DNA: TGTGCCATCAAAAAGACAGGGGGCGTGATGGACACTGAAGCTTTCTTT
J: TRBJ1-1
length: 16
V: TRBV10-3
size: once
D: TRBD1

CDR3: CASSPPRGRSGNTIYF
DNA: TGTGCCAGTAGTCCCCCCAGGGGGAGATCCGGAAACACCATATATTTT
J: TRBJ1-3
length: 16
V: TRBV19
size: once
D: TRBD1

CDR3: CASSDSENQPQHF
DNA: TGTGCCAGCAGCGACAGTGAGAATCAGCCCCAGCATTTT
J: TRBJ1-5
length: 13
V: TRBV2
size: .
D: .

CDR3: CASSLRRNTEAFF
DNA: TGTGCCAGCAGCTTAAGGAGAAACACTGAAGCTTTCTTT
J: TRBJ1-1
length: 13
V: TRBV7-3
size: .
D: .

CDR3: CASSRTGDTEAFF
DNA: TGTGCCAGCTCACGAACAGGGGATACTGAAGCTTTCTTT
J: TRBJ1-1
length: 13
V: TRBV18
size: .
D: TRBD1

CDR3: CASTRSGVDSPLHF
DNA: TGTGCCAGTACGAGGTCAGGGGTTGATTCACCCCTCCACTTT
J: TRBJ1-6
length: 14
V: TRBV19
size: .
D: .

CDR3: CASCGLAGSYNEQFF
DNA: TGTGCCTCGTGCGGACTAGCGGGTTCCTACAATGAGCAGTTCTTC
J: TRBJ2-1
length: 15
V: TRBV19
size: .
D: TRBD2

CDR3: CASSLEASSYEQYF
DNA: TGTGCCAGCAGCTTAGAGGCTAGCAGCTACGAGCAGTACTTC
J: TRBJ2-7
length: 14
V: TRBV7-9
size: .
D: .

CDR3: CASSPPGSGWDTQYF
DNA: TGTGCCAGCTCACCACCCGGGAGTGGATGGGATACGCAGTATTTT
J: TRBJ2-3
length: 15
V: TRBV18
size: once
D: .

CDR3: CASSRWQKNQPQHF
DNA: TGTGCCAGTTCGAGGTGGCAGAAGAATCAGCCCCAGCATTTT
J: TRBJ1-5
length: 14
V: TRBV19
size: .
D: .

CDR3: CASSFGREQYF
DNA: TGTGCCAGCAGCTTCGGGAGAGAGCAGTACTTC
J: TRBJ2-7
length: 11
V: TRBV5-6
size: .
D: .

CDR3: CASIDRTMEETQYF
DNA: TGTGCCAGCATCGACCGGACTATGGAAGAGACCCAGTACTTC
J: TRBJ2-5
length: 14
V: TRBV7-9
size: .
D: .

CDR3: CATSDPGQSTDTQYF
DNA: TGTGCCACCAGTGACCCGGGACAGTCCACAGATACGCAGTATTTT
J: TRBJ2-3
length: 15
V: TRBV24-1
size: .
D: TRBD1

CDR3: CASSARQGGHTEAFF
DNA: TGTGCCAGCAGCGCGCGACAGGGCGGCCACACTGAAGCTTTCTTT
J: TRBJ1-1
length: 15
V: TRBV9
size: .
D: TRBD1

CDR3: CASSSPGAGKNIQYF
DNA: TGTGCCAGCAGCTCCCCCGGGGCGGGGAAAAACATTCAGTACTTC
J: TRBJ2-4
length: 15
V: TRBV7-2
size: .
D: .

CDR3: CASSYSSYRDNEQFF
DNA: TGTGCCAGCAGTTACTCTTCGTACAGAGACAATGAGCAGTTCTTC
J: TRBJ2-1
length: 15
V: TRBV6-2/TRBV6-3
size: .
D: .

CDR3: CASSLGLLAGPYEQYF
DNA: TGCGCCAGCAGCTTGGGGCTACTAGCGGGTCCCTACGAGCAGTACTTC
J: TRBJ2-7
length: 16
V: TRBV5-1
size: .
D: TRBD2

CDR3: CASSPGAGGTNNEQFF
DNA: TGTGCCAGCAGCCCCGGGGCGGGAGGTACCAACAATGAGCAGTTCTTC
J: TRBJ2-1
length: 16
V: TRBV11-3
size: .
D: TRBD2

CDR3: CASSPTGQGNTIYF
DNA: TGTGCCAGCTCCCCGACGGGACAGGGAAACACCATATATTTT
J: TRBJ1-3
length: 14
V: TRBV18
size: .
D: TRBD1

CDR3: CASSYGGSSYNEQFF
DNA: TGCGCCAGCAGCTACGGGGGGAGCTCCTACAATGAGCAGTTCTTC
J: TRBJ2-1
length: 15
V: TRBV5-1
size: .
D: TRBD2

CDR3: CASSLQTGLAKNIQYF
DNA: TGCGCCAGCAGCTTACAAACCGGACTAGCCAAAAACATTCAGTACTTC
J: TRBJ2-4
length: 16
V: TRBV5-1
size: few
D: .

CDR3: CASSPGGGDEQFF
DNA: TGTGCCAGCAGCCCCGGAGGGGGCGATGAGCAGTTCTTC
J: TRBJ2-1
length: 13
V: TRBV11-3
size: .
D: .

CDR3: CASRGVSGTVNTEAFF
DNA: TGTGCCAGCAGGGGCGTATCCGGGACAGTGAACACTGAAGCTTTCTTT
J: TRBJ1-1
length: 16
V: TRBV11-2
size: once
D: TRBD1

CDR3: CASGSGQVLNEQFF
DNA: TGCGCCAGCGGGTCGGGACAGGTACTAAATGAGCAGTTCTTC
J: TRBJ2-1
length: 14
V: TRBV10-1
size: .
D: TRBD1

CDR3: CASSSTRGNSPLHF
DNA: TGTGCCAGCAGTTCGACACGGGGTAATTCACCCCTCCACTTT
J: TRBJ1-6
length: 14
V: TRBV6-5
size: .
D: .

CDR3: CASSGLAGGVRDEQYF
DNA: TGTGCCAGCAGTGGGCTAGCGGGAGGGGTGAGGGACGAGCAGTACTTC
J: TRBJ2-7
length: 16
V: TRBV2
size: .
D: TRBD2

CDR3: CASRPLRDRGLEGQETQYF
DNA: TGTGCCAGCAGACCTCTCCGGGACAGGGGGCTCGAGGGCCAAGAGACCCAGTACTTC
J: TRBJ2-5
length: 19
V: TRBV27
size: .
D: TRBD1

CDR3: CASSYAGFQNTEAFF
DNA: TGTGCCAGCAGTTACGCAGGTTTCCAGAACACTGAAGCTTTCTTT
J: TRBJ1-1
length: 15
V: TRBV6-5
size: once
D: .

CDR3: CASSLQGQGESEQYF
DNA: TGTGCCAGCAGCTTGCAAGGACAGGGGGAGAGCGAGCAGTACTTC
J: TRBJ2-7
length: 15
V: TRBV5-5
size: few
D: TRBD1

CDR3: CASRSLAGHQPQHF
DNA: TGTGCCAGTCGGTCCCTGGCGGGTCATCAGCCCCAGCATTTT
J: TRBJ1-5
length: 14
V: TRBV2
size: .
D: .

CDR3: CASSSQGARGTDTQYF
DNA: TGTGCCAGCAGCTCCCAGGGGGCTCGGGGCACAGATACGCAGTATTTT
J: TRBJ2-3
length: 16
V: TRBV28
size: .
D: TRBD1

CDR3: CASRPGGMYEAFF
DNA: TGTGCCAGCAGACCAGGGGGCATGTATGAAGCTTTCTTT
J: TRBJ1-1
length: 13
V: TRBV6-5
size: .
D: TRBD1

CDR3: CASREEGTDTQYF
DNA: TGTGCCAGTAGGGAGGAAGGAACAGATACGCAGTATTTT
J: TRBJ2-3
length: 13
V: TRBV19
size: .
D: .

CDR3: CASTSLGAQGGGYTF
DNA: TGTGCCAGCACCTCATTAGGAGCACAGGGGGGTGGCTACACCTTC
J: TRBJ1-2
length: 15
V: TRBV3-1/TRBV3-2
size: .
D: TRBD1

CDR3: CASSVSGTEAFF
DNA: TGTGCCAGCAGCGTCTCAGGGACTGAAGCTTTCTTT
J: TRBJ1-1
length: 12
V: TRBV9
size: .
D: .

CDR3: CASKLAGGINNEQFF
DNA: TGTGCCAGCAAATTAGCGGGAGGGATAAACAATGAGCAGTTCTTC
J: TRBJ2-1
length: 15
V: TRBV6-6
size: .
D: TRBD2

CDR3: CASSQKGTSSGNTIYF
DNA: TGCGCCAGCAGCCAAAAAGGAACTAGCTCTGGAAACACCATATATTTT
J: TRBJ1-3
length: 16
V: TRBV4-1
size: .
D: .

CDR3: CASSQQTNTEAFF
DNA: TGTGCCAGCAGTCAACAGACGAACACTGAAGCTTTCTTT
J: TRBJ1-1
length: 13
V: TRBV7-9
size: .
D: .

CDR3: CASSLNSGRNEQFF
DNA: TGTGCCAGCAGCTTAAACAGCGGGAGGAATGAGCAGTTCTTC
J: TRBJ2-1
length: 14
V: TRBV7-3
size: .
D: TRBD2

CDR3: CASSYTLVSYNEQFF
DNA: TGTGCCAGCAGTTACACTTTGGTCTCCTACAATGAGCAGTTCTTC
J: TRBJ2-1
length: 15
V: TRBV6-5
size: .
D: .

CDR3: CASSSRDSGQPQHF
DNA: TGTGCCAGCAGTTCCCGGGACAGCGGTCAGCCCCAGCATTTT
J: TRBJ1-5
length: 14
V: TRBV28
size: .
D: TRBD1

CDR3: CASSLGTGGRDTEAFF
DNA: TGTGCCAGCAGCCTAGGGACAGGGGGCAGAGACACTGAAGCTTTCTTT
J: TRBJ1-1
length: 16
V: TRBV5-8
size: few
D: TRBD1

CDR3: CASSVGLNEGYGYTF
DNA: TGTGCCAGCAGCGTAGGGCTTAACGAGGGCTATGGCTACACCTTC
J: TRBJ1-2
length: 15
V: TRBV9
size: .
D: .

CDR3: CASRSPGATNEKLFF
DNA: TGTGCCAGTAGGAGTCCAGGTGCAACTAATGAAAAACTGTTTTTT
J: TRBJ1-4
length: 15
V: TRBV19
size: .
D: .

CDR3: CASSIRQGVGRGEQFF
DNA: TGTGCCAGTAGTATACGACAGGGGGTGGGACGCGGTGAGCAGTTCTTC
J: TRBJ2-1
length: 16
V: TRBV19
size: .
D: TRBD1

CDR3: CASSFLAGDEQYF
DNA: TGTGCCAGCAGCTTTCTCGCGGGGGACGAGCAGTACTTC
J: TRBJ2-7
length: 13
V: TRBV7-9
size: few
D: TRBD2

CDR3: CASRPFGSYEQYF
DNA: TGTGCCAGCAGACCATTCGGGAGCTACGAGCAGTACTTC
J: TRBJ2-7
length: 13
V: TRBV11-2
size: few
D: .

CDR3: CSASDDTGDFTDTQYF
DNA: TGCAGTGCTAGTGATGACACAGGGGATTTCACAGATACGCAGTATTTT
J: TRBJ2-3
length: 16
V: TRBV20-1
size: few
D: TRBD1